These 20 T cell receptor beta chains were all obtained from the same sample, sequenced in a study of CXCR3-negative and CXCR3-positive naive CD8 T cells. UMI labels and 5' RACE were used to prepare the TRB cDNA libraries. Following a re-call of the 5' RACE reads, TCRdb has one entry per CDR3 protein and lacks DNA. The sample is made up of approximately 39,000 distinct CDR3 sequences, and the top ten hold roughly 15% of it. Specimen: memory CD8+ T cells from blood. The receptors derive from a human donor in good health. Some clones in this sample may be carry-over from other donors' samples.

The rearrangement links TRBV20-1 to TRBJ1-5; TCRdb outputs TRBD1, but without DNA this stays unchecked. Germline V gene sequence: CDR1 DFQATT, CDR2 SNEGSKA (reference sequence). The CDR3 loop spans 15 amino acids. The chain's CDR3 is CSAVDPGQTNQPQHF.

The V call is TRBV6-2 or TRBV6-3, the J call TRBJ2-1; checking the TCRdb D call of TRBD1 is not possible without DNA. This CDR3 is built from 14 residues. Germline V lookup: CDR1 MNHEY, CDR2 SVGEGT. This chain's CDR3 is CASTTDRGRNEQFF.

The chain links TRBV5-5 to TRBJ2-1; the D call from TCRdb, TRBD2, cannot be confirmed without DNA. The CDR3 is 12 residues long. In germline, CDR1 is SGHKS, CDR2 YYEKEE (reference sequence). CDR3 amino acids: CASSLPGLEQFF.

The chain employs TRBV29-1 and TRBJ2-2. The CDR3 spans 13 residues. CDR1 and CDR2 from the germline V gene are SQVTM and ANQGSEA. The CDR3: CSVERSNTGELFF.

This sequence joins TRBV6-1 and TRBJ2-7; lacking DNA, the TRBD1 call made by TCRdb goes unchecked. The CDR3 consists of 14 residues. Germline-derived CDR1 and CDR2 are MNHNS and SASEGT. This CDR3 reads CASGSTGRVNEQYF.

V usage is TRBV6-4 and J usage is TRBJ2-1; the TCRdb call, TRBD1, lacks DNA for checking. The CDR3 length is 15 residues. Germline V gene sequence: CDR1 MRHNA, CDR2 SNTAGT. CDR3 region: CASGDSGGGYNEQFF.

The chain recombines TRBV7-9 with TRBJ2-7. CDR1 SEHNR and CDR2 FQNEAQ come from the germline V gene (reference sequence). This CDR3 comprises 12 residues. The CDR3 reads CASSPRPSEQYF.

The chain is built from TRBV28 and TRBJ2-7; there is no DNA to check the TCRdb D call of TRBD1. The CDR3 runs to 14 residues. Germline V gene sequence: CDR1 MDHEN, CDR2 SYDVKM. The CDR3: CASSFQGRPYEQYF.

The rearrangement uses TRBV5-1 and TRBJ2-1. From germline, CDR1 is SGHRS and CDR2 YFSETQ. This CDR3 region has 13 residues. CDR3 amino acids: CASSLGWDNEQFF.

J is TRBJ2-1 and V is TRBV2; TCRdb outputs TRBD1, but without DNA this stays unchecked. The CDR3 runs to 16 residues. In germline, CDR1 is SNHLY, CDR2 FYNNEI. The CDR3 here is CASRWKTGRMNNEQFF.

This chain uses TRBV12-3 or TRBV12-4 with TRBJ2-1; with no DNA, the TCRdb D assignment of TRBD2 cannot be verified. This CDR3 region has 11 residues. This CDR3 reads CASTNLLEQFF.

This chain connects TRBV20-1 to TRBJ2-4; the D call of TRBD2 rests on TCRdb alone, since no DNA is present to check it. Germline lookup yields CDR1 DFQATT and CDR2 SNEGSKA (reference sequence). The CDR3 runs to 15 residues. CDR3 protein: CSARDLAGAKNIQYF.

The chain combines TRBV7-6 with TRBJ2-1; TCRdb's D call, TRBD2, is unchecked because there is no DNA. This CDR3 has 15 amino acids. Germline V lookup: CDR1 SGHVS, CDR2 FNYEAQ. The CDR3 sequence is CASSPRERAHNEQFF.

J is TRBJ2-1 and V is TRBV29-1; the D gene TCRdb calls, TRBD2, cannot be checked with no DNA. CDR3 size: 13 residues. From germline, CDR1 is SQVTM and CDR2 ANQGSEA. The CDR3 loop is CSVERELRNEQFF.

This chain uses TRBV5-1 with TRBJ2-1. CDR1 and CDR2 from the germline V gene are SGHRS and YFSETQ. The CDR3 length is 13 residues. This CDR3 reads CASSFASYNEQFF.

V gene TRBV6-4 combines with J gene TRBJ1-6; no DNA is available, so the TRBD1 call from TCRdb remains unchecked. The CDR3 length is 14 residues. Germline V gene lookup returns CDR1 MRHNA and CDR2 SNTAGT. CDR3 protein: CASSAGQGASPLHF.

The chain joins TRBV27 to TRBJ1-1. The CDR3 is 14 residues long. Germline V lookup: CDR1 MNHEY, CDR2 SMNVEV (reference sequence). The CDR3 is CASSLDGGGTEAFF.

The CDR3 here is CATSRDRLAEDTGELFF. This chain joins TRBV15 and TRBJ2-2; TCRdb outputs TRBD2, but without DNA this stays unchecked. The CDR3 is made up of 17 amino acids. Germline values: CDR1 LNHNV, CDR2 YYDKDF (reference sequence).

V usage is TRBV7-2 and J usage is TRBJ2-3; the D gene TCRdb calls, TRBD1, cannot be checked with no DNA. CDR1 is SGHTA and CDR2 is FQGNSA in the germline V gene. This CDR3 has 16 amino acids. This chain's CDR3 is CASSLVAGAYTDTQYF. Filled out from reference TRBV7-2 and TRBJ2-3, the complete variable domain reads GAGVSQSPSNKVTEKGKDVELRCDPISGHTALYWYRQSLGQGLEFLIYFQGNSAPDKSGLPSDRFSAERTGGSVSTLTIQRTQQEDSAVYLCASSLVAGAYTDTQYFGPGTRLTVL.

The V call is TRBV4-2, the J call TRBJ2-2; lacking DNA, the TRBD1 call made by TCRdb goes unchecked. This CDR3 has 14 residues. Per germline, CDR1 LGHNA and CDR2 YNFKEQ. The CDR3 here is CASRPPTGRGELFF.